This TCR beta chain came from a study of CD8 T cells in ankylosing spondylitis. General observations from the study: Significant enrichment of disease-linked clones was reportedly seen in matched ankylosing spondylitis synovial fluid. Characteristic of ankylosing spondylitis blood, it appeared, was a TCR beta motif comprising roughly eight highly homologous variants. Both synovial fluid and blood in reactive arthritis had previously been reported to carry some motif variants.

This CDR3 is 17 amino acids long. V was cut by 5 bases and J by 0 bases, with 19 bases left in between. Looked up from germline, CDR1 is SGHTA and CDR2 is FQGNSA. 5'-RACE, quantitative and with molecular barcodes, yielded the TCR beta libraries. MiXCR, run by TCRdb on the 5' RACE reads, gives a single entry per CDR3 protein. The data hold 250,000 to 400,000 distinct CDR3 sequences, with 11% observed a single time. This clonotype appeared a few times. Its antigen is undetermined. The source of this sequence is a female donor with ankylosing spondylitis or in good health (not recorded which). The rearrangement uses TRBV7-2 and TRBJ2-5; D unclear. The sample taken for sequencing was blood, either unsorted or a sorted T cell fraction (not recorded which). CDR3 nucleotide sequence: TGTGCCAGCAGCCCCCCTTCAGCGATAACTTACCAAGAGACCCAGTACTTC. Translated, it gives CASSPPSAITYQETQYF.